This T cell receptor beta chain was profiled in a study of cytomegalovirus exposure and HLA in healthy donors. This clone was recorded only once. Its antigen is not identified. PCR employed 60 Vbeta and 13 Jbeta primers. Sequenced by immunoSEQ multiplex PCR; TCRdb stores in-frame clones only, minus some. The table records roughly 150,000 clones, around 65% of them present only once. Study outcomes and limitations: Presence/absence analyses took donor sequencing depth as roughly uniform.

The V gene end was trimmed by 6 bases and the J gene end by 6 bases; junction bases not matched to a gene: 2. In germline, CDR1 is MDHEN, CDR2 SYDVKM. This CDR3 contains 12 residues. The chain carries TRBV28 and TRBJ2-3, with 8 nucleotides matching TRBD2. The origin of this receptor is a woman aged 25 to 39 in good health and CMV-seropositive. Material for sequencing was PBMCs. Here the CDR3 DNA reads TGTGCCAGCAGACGACTAGCGGATACGCAGTATTTT. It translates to CASRRLADTQYF. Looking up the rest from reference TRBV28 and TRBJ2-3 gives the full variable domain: DVKVTQSSRYLVKRTGEKVFLECVQDMDHENMFWYRQDPGLGLRLIYFSYDVKMKEKGDIPEGYSVSREKKERFSLILESASTNQTSMYLCASRRLADTQYFGPGTRLTVL.